This T cell receptor (beta chain) was captured by sequencing in a study of T cell repertoires in cytomegalovirus infection (dated by TCRdb to between 2018 and 2020). For the study in its entirety: Alongside well-studied HLA-B-restricted epitopes, the peptide stimulations were aimed at recently identified HLA-C-restricted CMV epitopes, whose presentation resists viral immunomodulation. Donor HLA type was relevant to the analysis, as public TCR beta signatures indicated carriage of CMV infection together with the matching HLA type.

For this chain, trimming is 4 bases at the V end and 3 bases at the J end, and the number of junction bases without a gene match is 5. The germline V gene gives CDR1 as MGHRA and CDR2 as YSYEKL. The CDR3 measures 15 amino acids from cysteine to phenylalanine. Only the CDR3 region is kept as DNA, spanning 45 bases read in frame from base 1. This specimen's treatment or condition label, interpreted: in vitro stimulation with specific CMV peptide epitopes to enrich CMV-specific T cells. Results and caveats for the whole study, not just this receptor: In the ex vivo response, HLA-C-restricted CMV-specific TCR beta clonotypes were dominant, and in two of eight donors the single most frequent clonotype came from this HLA-C-restricted group. Cumulative frequency of public TCR beta family members discriminated carriers of CMV infection plus the relevant HLA type in this cohort and an independent approximately 400-donor cohort.

The sample was run on an Illumina HiSeq 1500. The public reads were reprocessed in TCRdb via fastp at Q25 and MiXCR, keeping in-frame beta chains. When rows share a CDR3 protein, they turn into one entry using the most common DNA and genes. The sample yields about 830,000 distinct CDR3 sequences; around a third were counted once. 12% of the sample goes to the ten largest clones. This clonotype has just a few counts. Its antigen is not yet known. Per-base quality was not reported, and no clone a single base away is much larger than it. Rearrangement joined TRBV4-1 to TRBJ2-7, with 11 bases matching TRBD1. The clonotype was recovered from a human donor in good health (CMV status not recorded). Some clones in this sample may be carry-over from other donors' samples. The starting material was cultured CD8+ T cells from PBMCs, obtained from culture after CMV antigen stimulation. Here is the DNA: TGCGCCAGCAGCCGGGGGACAGGGGGGGGCTACGAGCAGTACTTC. Its coded protein is CASSRGTGGGYEQYF.